The clone carrying this T cell receptor (beta chain) was seen once. Its specificity is not known. Assay used: immunoSEQ multiplex PCR; TCRdb lists only in-frame clones, some missing. The table records some 100,000 clones, 90% to 95% of them present only once. This CDR3 contains 14 residues. This record comes from a study of OX40 agonist ivuxolimab in advanced cancers. Study overall: Two patients with cutaneous melanoma and one with hepatocellular carcinoma, three in total, showed partial responses. The study's findings and limits: Individuals who were partial responders at 0.1-3.0 mg/kg had clonal expansion that ranked among the lowest.

The receptor was derived from an adult with an advanced solid tumor such as melanoma, head and neck, liver or kidney cancer. This sequence joins TRBV21-1 and TRBJ2-7; the DNA was not compared with TRBD2, the D call given in the table. TRBV21-1 is designated a pseudogene. The sample consisted of CD4+ or CD8+ T cells sorted from blood, taken in a trial of the OX40 agonist ivuxolimab. The CDR3 region has the DNA TGTGCCAGCAGTTCATGGCGGAAGACCTACGAGCAGTACTTC. Its protein is CASSSWRKTYEQYF.